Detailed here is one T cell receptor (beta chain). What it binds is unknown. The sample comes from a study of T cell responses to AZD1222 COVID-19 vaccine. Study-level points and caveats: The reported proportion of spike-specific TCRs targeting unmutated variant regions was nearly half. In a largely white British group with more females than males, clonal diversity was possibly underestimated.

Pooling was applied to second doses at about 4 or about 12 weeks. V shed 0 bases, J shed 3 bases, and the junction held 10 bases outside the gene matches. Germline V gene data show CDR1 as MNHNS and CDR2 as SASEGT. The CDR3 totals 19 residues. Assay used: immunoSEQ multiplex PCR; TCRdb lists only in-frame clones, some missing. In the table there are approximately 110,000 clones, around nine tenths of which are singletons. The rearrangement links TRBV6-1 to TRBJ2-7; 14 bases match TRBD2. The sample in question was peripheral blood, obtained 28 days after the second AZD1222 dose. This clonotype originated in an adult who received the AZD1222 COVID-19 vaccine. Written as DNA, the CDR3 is TGTGCCAGCAGTGAAGCACCCTCGGGGACTAGCGGGAGAAGCTACGAGCAGTACTTC. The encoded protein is CASSEAPSGTSGRSYEQYF.